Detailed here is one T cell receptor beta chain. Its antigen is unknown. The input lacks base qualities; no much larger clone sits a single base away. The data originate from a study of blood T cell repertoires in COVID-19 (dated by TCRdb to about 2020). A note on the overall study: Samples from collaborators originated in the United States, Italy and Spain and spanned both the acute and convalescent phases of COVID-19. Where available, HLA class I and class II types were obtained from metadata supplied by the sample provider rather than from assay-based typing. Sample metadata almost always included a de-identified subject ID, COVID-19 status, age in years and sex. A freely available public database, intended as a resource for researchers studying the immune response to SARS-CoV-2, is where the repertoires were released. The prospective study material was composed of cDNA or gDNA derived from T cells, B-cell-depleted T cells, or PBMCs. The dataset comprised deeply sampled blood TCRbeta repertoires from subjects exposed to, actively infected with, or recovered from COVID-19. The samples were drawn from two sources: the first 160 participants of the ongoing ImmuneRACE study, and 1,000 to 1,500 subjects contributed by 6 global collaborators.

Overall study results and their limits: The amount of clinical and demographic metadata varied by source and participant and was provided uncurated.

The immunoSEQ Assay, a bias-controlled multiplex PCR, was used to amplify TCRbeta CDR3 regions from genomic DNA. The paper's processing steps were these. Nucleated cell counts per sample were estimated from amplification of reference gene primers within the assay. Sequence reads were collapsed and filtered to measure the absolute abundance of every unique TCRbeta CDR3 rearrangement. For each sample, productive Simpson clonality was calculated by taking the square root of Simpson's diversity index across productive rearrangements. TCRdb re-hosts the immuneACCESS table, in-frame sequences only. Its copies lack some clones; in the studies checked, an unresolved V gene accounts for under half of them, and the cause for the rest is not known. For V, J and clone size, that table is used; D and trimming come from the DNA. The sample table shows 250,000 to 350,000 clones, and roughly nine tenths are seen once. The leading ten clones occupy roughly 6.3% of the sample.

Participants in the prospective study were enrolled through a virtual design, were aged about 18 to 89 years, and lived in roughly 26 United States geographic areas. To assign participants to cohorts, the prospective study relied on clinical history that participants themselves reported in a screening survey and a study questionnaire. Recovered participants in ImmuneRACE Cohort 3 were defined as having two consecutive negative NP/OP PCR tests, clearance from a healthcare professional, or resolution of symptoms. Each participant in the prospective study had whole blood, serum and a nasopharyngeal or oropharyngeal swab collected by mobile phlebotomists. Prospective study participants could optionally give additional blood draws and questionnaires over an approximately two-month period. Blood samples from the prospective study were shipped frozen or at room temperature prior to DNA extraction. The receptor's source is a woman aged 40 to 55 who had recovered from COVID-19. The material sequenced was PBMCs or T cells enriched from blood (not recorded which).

Here the CDR3 is given as CATSDGTGGVETQYF. The nucleotides read TGTGCCACCAGTGATGGGACAGGGGGCGTAGAGACCCAGTACTTC. Recombination joined TRBV24-1 with TRBJ2-5, and 12 junctional nucleotides match TRBD1. In the germline V gene, CDR1 corresponds to KGHDR and CDR2 to SFDVKD. The germline V end is reduced by 3 bases and the J end by 4 bases; junction bases left unmatched: 2. The CDR3 runs 15 residues from the cysteine to the phenylalanine. Just CDR3 DNA is preserved here, 45 bases in frame from base 1.